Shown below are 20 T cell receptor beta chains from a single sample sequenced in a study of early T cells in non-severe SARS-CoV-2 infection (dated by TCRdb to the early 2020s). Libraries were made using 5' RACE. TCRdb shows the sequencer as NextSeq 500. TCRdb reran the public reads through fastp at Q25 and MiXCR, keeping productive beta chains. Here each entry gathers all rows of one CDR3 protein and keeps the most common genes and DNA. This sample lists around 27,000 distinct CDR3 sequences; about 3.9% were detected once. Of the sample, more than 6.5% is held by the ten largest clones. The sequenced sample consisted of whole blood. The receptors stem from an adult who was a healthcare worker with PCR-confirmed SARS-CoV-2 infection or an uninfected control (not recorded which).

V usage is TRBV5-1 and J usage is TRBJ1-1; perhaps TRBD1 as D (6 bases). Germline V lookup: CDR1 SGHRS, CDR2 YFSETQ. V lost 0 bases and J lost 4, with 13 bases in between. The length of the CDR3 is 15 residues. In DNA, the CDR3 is TGCGCCAGCAGCTTGGAACAGGGTAAGGGCACTGAAGCTTTCTTT. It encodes CASSLEQGKGTEAFF. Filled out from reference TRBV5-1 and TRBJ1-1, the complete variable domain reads KAGVTQTPRYLIKTRGQQVTLSCSPISGHRSVSWYQQTPGQGLQFLFEYFSETQRNKGNFPGRFSGRQFSNSRSEMNVSTLELGDSALYLCASSLEQGKGTEAFFGQGTRLTVV.

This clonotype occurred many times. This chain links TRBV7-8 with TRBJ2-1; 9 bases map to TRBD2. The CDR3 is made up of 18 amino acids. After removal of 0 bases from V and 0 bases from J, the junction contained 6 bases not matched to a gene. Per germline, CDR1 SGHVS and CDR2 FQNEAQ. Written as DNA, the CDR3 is TGTGCCAGCAGCTTAGCGCGTGGTAGCGGGAGCTCCTACAATGAGCAGTTCTTC. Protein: CASSLARGSGSSYNEQFF.

The CDR3: CASSLQLNTEAFF. The CDR3 region has the DNA TGTGCCAGCTCCCTACAGCTGAACACTGAAGCTTTCTTT. The chain carries TRBV18 and TRBJ1-1; D is unresolved. From germline, CDR1 is KGHSH and CDR2 LQKENI. V was trimmed by 6 bases and J by 0 bases, leaving 8 bases between them. The CDR3 runs 13 residues.

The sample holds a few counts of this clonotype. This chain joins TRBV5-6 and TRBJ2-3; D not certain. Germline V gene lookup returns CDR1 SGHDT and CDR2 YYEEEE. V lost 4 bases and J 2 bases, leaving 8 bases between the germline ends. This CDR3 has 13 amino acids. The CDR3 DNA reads TGTGCCAGCAGCACCCCACCCACAGATACGCAGTATTTT. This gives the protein CASSTPPTDTQYF. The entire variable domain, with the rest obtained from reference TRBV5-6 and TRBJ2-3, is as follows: DAGVTQSPTHLIKTRGQQVTLRCSPKSGHDTVSWYQQALGQGPQFIFQYYEEEERQRGNFPDRFSGHQFPNYSSELNVNALLLGDSALYLCASSTPPTDTQYFGPGTRLTVL.

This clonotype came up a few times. As DNA, the CDR3 is TGTGCCAGCAGCCCCCGGGAGACAGCGAACACCGGGGAGCTGTTTTTT. This codes for CASSPRETANTGELFF. The rearrangement links TRBV3-1 to TRBJ2-2; TRBD2 is a possible D gene (6 bases). Germline CDR1 and CDR2: LGHDT and YNNKEL (reference sequence). There are 16 residues in the CDR3. V lost 4 bases, J lost 0 bases, and 12 bases lay in between.

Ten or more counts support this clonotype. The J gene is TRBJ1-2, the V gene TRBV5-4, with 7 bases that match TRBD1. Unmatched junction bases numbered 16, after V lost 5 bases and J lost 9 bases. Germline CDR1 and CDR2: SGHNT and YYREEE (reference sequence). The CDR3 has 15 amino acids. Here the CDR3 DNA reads TGTGCCAGCAGACCAGCTCGACAGGGCCCCCTCAGCTACACCTTC. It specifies CASRPARQGPLSYTF.

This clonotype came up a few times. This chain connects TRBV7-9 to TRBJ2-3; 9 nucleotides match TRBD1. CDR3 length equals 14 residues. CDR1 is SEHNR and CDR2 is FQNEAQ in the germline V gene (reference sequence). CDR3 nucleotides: TGTGCTACGACGCGGACAGGGGCAAGCGATACGCAGTATTTT. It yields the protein CATTRTGASDTQYF.

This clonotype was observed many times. The CDR3 DNA reads TGTGCCAGCAGCTTGTGGTTCGACACTGAAGCTTTCTTT. Translated: CASSLWFDTEAFF. The chain recombines TRBV7-3 with TRBJ1-1; D unclear. Germline assignment: CDR1 SGHTA and CDR2 FQGTGA. V lost 3 bases, J lost 3 bases, and 8 bases lay in between. This CDR3 comprises 13 residues.

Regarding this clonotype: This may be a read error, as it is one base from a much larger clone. The CDR3 DNA is TGTGCCAGCAGCCAATCGGTCGGGGGGCACTACGAGCAGTACTTC. It is translated as CASSQSVGGHYEQYF. The chain couples TRBV16 to TRBJ2-7, with a tentative D call TRBD2 (7 bases). The CDR3 runs 15 residues. CDR1 and CDR2 (germline): KGHSY, FQNENV. V shed 0 bases and J shed 3 bases, with 12 bases lying between them.

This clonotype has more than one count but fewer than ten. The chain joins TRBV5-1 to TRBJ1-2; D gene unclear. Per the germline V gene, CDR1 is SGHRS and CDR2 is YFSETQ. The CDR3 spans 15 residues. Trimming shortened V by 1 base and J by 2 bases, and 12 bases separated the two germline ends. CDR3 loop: CASSLRVNQNYGYTF. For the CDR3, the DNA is TGCGCCAGCAGCTTGCGCGTAAACCAAAACTATGGCTACACCTTC.

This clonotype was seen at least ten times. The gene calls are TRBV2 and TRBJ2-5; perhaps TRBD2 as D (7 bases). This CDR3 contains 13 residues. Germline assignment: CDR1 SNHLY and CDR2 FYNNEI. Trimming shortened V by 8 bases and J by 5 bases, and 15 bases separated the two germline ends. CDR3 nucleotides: TGTGCCAGCGTTGGGGGGGGCGCGGAGACCCAGTACTTC. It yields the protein CASVGGGAETQYF.

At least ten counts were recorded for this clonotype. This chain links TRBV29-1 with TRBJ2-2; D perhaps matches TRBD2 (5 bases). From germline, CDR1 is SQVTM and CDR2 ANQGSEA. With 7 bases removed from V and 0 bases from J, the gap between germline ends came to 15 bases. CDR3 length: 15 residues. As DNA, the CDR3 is TGCAGCGCCTCCTTCGCGGGCACGAACACCGGGGAGCTGTTTTTT. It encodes CSASFAGTNTGELFF.

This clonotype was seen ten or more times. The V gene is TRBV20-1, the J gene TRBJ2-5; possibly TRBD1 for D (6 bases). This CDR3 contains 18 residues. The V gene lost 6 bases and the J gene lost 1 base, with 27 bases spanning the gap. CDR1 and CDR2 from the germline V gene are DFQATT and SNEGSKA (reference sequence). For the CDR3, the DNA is TGCAGTGCCCGGAGGTGGAAGCCGGGACAACTGCCCCAAGAGACCCAGTACTTC. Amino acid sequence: CSARRWKPGQLPQETQYF.

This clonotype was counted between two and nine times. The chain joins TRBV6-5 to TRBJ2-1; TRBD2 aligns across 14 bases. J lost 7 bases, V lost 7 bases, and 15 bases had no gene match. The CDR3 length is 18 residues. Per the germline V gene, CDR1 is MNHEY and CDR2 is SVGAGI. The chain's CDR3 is CASTPRGGTSGSRNEQFF. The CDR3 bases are TGTGCCAGCACCCCGAGAGGTGGGACTAGCGGGAGTAGGAATGAGCAGTTCTTC.

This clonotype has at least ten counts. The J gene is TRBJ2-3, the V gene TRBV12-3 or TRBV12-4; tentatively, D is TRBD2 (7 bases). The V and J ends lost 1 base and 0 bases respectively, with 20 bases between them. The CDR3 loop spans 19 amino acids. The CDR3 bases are TGTGCCAGCAGTTTAGTCAGTCGGGGGGCCTTTCGGAGCACAGATACGCAGTATTTT. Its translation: CASSLVSRGAFRSTDTQYF.

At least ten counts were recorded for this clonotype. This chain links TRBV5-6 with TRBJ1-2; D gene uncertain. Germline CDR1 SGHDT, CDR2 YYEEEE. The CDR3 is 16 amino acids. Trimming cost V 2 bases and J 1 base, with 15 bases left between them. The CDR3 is CASSFPSSGDNYGYTF. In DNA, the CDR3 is TGTGCCAGCAGCTTTCCGTCATCGGGAGATAACTATGGCTACACCTTC.

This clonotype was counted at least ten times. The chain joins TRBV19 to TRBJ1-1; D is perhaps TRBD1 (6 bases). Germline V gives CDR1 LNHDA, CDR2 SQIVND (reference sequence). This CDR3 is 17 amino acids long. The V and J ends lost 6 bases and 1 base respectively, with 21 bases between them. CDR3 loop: CASRGQRGSPGNTEAFF. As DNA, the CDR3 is TGTGCCAGTAGGGGCCAGAGGGGGTCTCCTGGGAACACTGAAGCTTTCTTT.

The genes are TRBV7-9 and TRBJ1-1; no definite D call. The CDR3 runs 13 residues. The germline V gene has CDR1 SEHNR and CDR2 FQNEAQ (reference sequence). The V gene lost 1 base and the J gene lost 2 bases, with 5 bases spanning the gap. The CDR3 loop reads CASSLDPNTEAFF. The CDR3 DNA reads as TGTGCCAGCAGCTTAGATCCCAACACTGAAGCTTTCTTT.

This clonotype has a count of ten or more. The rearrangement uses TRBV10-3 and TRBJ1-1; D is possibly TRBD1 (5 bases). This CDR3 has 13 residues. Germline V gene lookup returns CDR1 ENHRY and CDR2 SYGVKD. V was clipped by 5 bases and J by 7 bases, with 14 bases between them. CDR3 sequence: CAISPTGAGEAFF. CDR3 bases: TGTGCCATCAGTCCCACCGGGGCTGGTGAAGCTTTCTTT.

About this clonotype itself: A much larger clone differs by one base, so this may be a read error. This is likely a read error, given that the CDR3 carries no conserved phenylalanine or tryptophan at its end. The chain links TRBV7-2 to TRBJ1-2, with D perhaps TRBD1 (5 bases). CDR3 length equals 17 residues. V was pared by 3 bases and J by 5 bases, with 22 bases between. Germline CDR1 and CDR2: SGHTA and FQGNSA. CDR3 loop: CASSLDPRGYLQYGYTL. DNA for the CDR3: TGTGCCAGCAGCTTGGACCCCCGGGGCTATCTACAGTATGGCTACACCCTC.